This T cell receptor beta chain was captured by sequencing in a study of OX40 agonist ivuxolimab in advanced cancers. About the full investigation: Ivuxolimab, which targeted the costimulatory receptor OX40 (CD134), was an agonistic, fully human IgG2 monoclonal antibody. The monotherapy dose-escalation portion (N ≈ 50 patients) of the phase I ivuxolimab trial is reported in the paper. Of the 50 to 55 dose-escalation patients, hepatocellular carcinoma was present in around 19, melanoma in roughly 15, renal cell carcinoma in 9 and head and neck cancer in 9. Prior anti-PD-1, anti-PD-L1 or anti-CTLA-4 therapy was permitted, and about two fifths of dose-escalation patients had received checkpoint inhibitors. Intravenous ivuxolimab was administered to patients every 2 weeks at six dose levels: 0.01, 0.1, 0.3, 1.5, 3 and 10 mg/kg. The point of sequencing TCRbeta in the periphery was to test whether ivuxolimab changed TCR sequence diversity and drove clonal T-cell expansion. A male proportion of nearly 85% and a mean age of around 60 years, ranging from roughly 23 to 79, were recorded for the dose-escalation cohort. Partial responses occurred in three dose-escalation patients, of whom one had hepatocellular carcinoma and two had cutaneous melanoma. Study-level results and caveats: After ivuxolimab, expanded clones were on average more numerous among CD8+ T cells than among CD4+ T cells. Low levels of normalized T-cell clonal expansion were also shown by some nonresponding patients. At doses of 0.1 to 3.0 mg/kg, clonal expansion of both CD4+ and CD8+ T cells in blood was seen between baseline and week 6. In the 0.1-3.0 mg/kg groups, partial responders had among the lowest normalized peripheral clonal expansion, particularly in CD8+ T cells. Antigen specificity was not determined for the clonally expanded peripheral T cells.

The trial excluded patients who had a history of autoimmune disease or were on systemic immunosuppression. In every dose cohort, peripheral blood was drawn for TCR sequencing at baseline, cycle 4 day 1, and cycle 7 day 1. Samples were obtained from an open-label, multicenter, first-in-human phase I dose-escalation trial of ivuxolimab. Adults with locally advanced or metastatic melanoma, renal cell, hepatocellular, or head and neck squamous cell carcinoma were enrolled in the trial. Before TCR sequencing, CD4+ T cells and CD8+ T cells from peripheral blood were sorted into separate populations. Genomic DNA was extracted from sorted cells for sequencing of the TCRbeta CDR3 region. TCRbeta CDR3 regions were sequenced using the immunoSEQ Assay. As stored in TCRdb, this immuneACCESS dataset retains in-frame rearrangements with V and J assigned. A fraction of the clones does not appear; measured against another copy, unresolved V genes explain less than half of the discrepancy, and the remainder lacks a known reason. The sample data list 75,000 to 95,000 clones, and 89% of these were observed just once. 10% of the sample comes from the top ten.

A remark on this clone: The clone's antigen remains unknown. Base qualities are not recorded, but no much larger clone differs from it by a single base.

The CDR3 runs 14 amino acids, cysteine and phenylalanine included. Only the CDR3 region is kept as DNA, spanning 42 bases read in frame from base 1. V was cut back by 4 bases and J by 4 bases, leaving a gap of 12 bases between them. From the germline V gene, CDR1 is SGHVS and CDR2 is FQNEAQ. In this chain, TRBV7-8 is recombined with TRBJ2-3, with the D gene not clear enough to name. The clonotype was recovered from an adult with an advanced solid tumor such as melanoma, head and neck, liver or kidney cancer. This sample comprised CD4+ or CD8+ T cells sorted from blood, obtained in a trial of the OX40 agonist ivuxolimab. The DNA sequence is as follows: TGTGCCAGCAGCTCGGAAGGCAAGGCAGATACGCAGTATTTT. Its protein reads: CASSSEGKADTQYF.